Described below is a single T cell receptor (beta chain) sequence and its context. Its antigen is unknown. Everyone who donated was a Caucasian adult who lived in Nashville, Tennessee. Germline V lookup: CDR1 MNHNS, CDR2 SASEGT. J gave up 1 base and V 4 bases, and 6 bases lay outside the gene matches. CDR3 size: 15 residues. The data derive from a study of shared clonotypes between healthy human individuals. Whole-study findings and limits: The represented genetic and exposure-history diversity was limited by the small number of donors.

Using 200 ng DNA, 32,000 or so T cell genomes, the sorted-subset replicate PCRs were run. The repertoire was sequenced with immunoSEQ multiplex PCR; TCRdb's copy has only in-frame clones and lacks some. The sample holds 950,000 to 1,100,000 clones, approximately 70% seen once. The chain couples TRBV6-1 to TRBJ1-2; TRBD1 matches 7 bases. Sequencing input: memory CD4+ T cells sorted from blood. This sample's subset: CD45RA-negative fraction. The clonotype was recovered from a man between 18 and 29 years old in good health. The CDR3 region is CASSGTGTVNYGYTF. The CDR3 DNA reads TGTGCCAGCAGTGGAACCGGGACAGTTAACTATGGCTACACCTTC.